The clone carrying this TCR beta chain was seen a few times. Its antigen is as yet unknown. This sample was included in a study of T-cell memory formation after mild COVID-19. As for the study in general: Largely, the TCR clusters proved donor specific. The study, taken as a whole, reports: Later expanders leaned toward CD4+, whereas clones contracting from day 15 to 85 were balanced CD4/CD8.

The CDR3 extends over 14 amino acids. Germline lookup yields CDR1 SGDLS and CDR2 YYNGEE. Trimming took off 0 bases at V and 3 bases at J, with 9 bases between the two ends. TCRdb ran MiXCR on the 5' RACE reads and lists one entry per CDR3 protein. This sample has 180,000 or so distinct CDR3 sequences; 11% occur once, and the top ten carry 3.5% to 4.5%. This TCR derives from a young man who had mild COVID-19 (a few samples of this study predate the infection). Cell type and time point are not known. The chain is built from TRBV9 and TRBJ2-5; TRBD1 might be the D (5 bases). Material for sequencing was PBMCs or a T cell subset sorted from them (not recorded which). The CDR3 sequence: CASSVGVGEETQYF. The CDR3 DNA sequence: TGTGCCAGCAGCGTAGGCGTAGGGGAAGAGACCCAGTACTTC.